This TCR beta chain was found in a study of shared clonotypes between healthy human individuals. Trimming removed 0 bases at V and 6 bases at J, with 12 bases between. The germline gives CDR1 SGHRS, CDR2 YFSETQ. CDR3 length: 14 amino acids. Across several immunoSEQ plates, the genomic DNA of each subset was split evenly. TCRdb keeps only in-frame clones here, not all; method: immunoSEQ multiplex PCR. The table shows roughly 2.4 million clones, with 95% occurring only once. The rearrangement joins TRBV5-1 to TRBJ1-2; D call uncertain. Source material: naive CD4+ T cells sorted from blood. Subset defined: CD45RA+ positively selected. This receptor was taken from a man aged 18 to 30 in good health. CDR3 sequence reads: CASSLAEKANGYTF. The CDR3 bases are TGCGCCAGCAGCTTGGCCGAGAAGGCTAATGGCTACACCTTC.